Following are 27 T cell receptor beta chains from one sample sequenced in a study of post-analysis software for immune sequencing data. General study findings and limits: The five TRBV segments detected at higher frequency in patients than in controls included TRBV5-6, TRBV5-1 and TRBV20-1.

Built from TCR beta cDNA, the libraries had unique molecular identifiers in them. TCRdb reprocessed the PCR reads via MiXCR and lists one record per CDR3 protein. The profile shows roughly 800,000 distinct CDR3 sequences, around 46% of them singletons. The antigens of these receptors remain unknown. Sequenced material: blood. These receptor sequences come from a girl aged 10-17 years with multiple sclerosis.

This chain joins TRBV12-3 or TRBV12-4 and TRBJ1-2; D is uncertain. The CDR3 extends over 14 amino acids. V lost 5 bases and J 4 bases, leaving 14 bases between the germline ends. CDR3 DNA sequence: TGTGCCAGCAGTCCTAAGGACGGGTTCTATGGCTACACCTTC. It encodes CASSPKDGFYGYTF.

The V call is TRBV7-9, the J call TRBJ1-4, with D maybe TRBD1 (5 bases). Trimming pared 5 bases from V and 0 bases from J, leaving 19 bases between. Per germline, CDR1 SEHNR and CDR2 FQNEAQ (reference sequence). The CDR3 contains 18 residues. DNA of the CDR3: TGTGCCAGCAGCCACTCGAGGGGCCGAGGGGCAACTAATGAAAAACTGTTTTTT. It translates to CASSHSRGRGATNEKLFF.

This clonotype was detected a few times. This chain's CDR3 is CASSLDPGGPTDTQYF. The CDR3 nucleotides read TGTGCCAGCAGCTTAGATCCGGGAGGGCCCACAGATACGCAGTATTTT. The chain links TRBV7-8 to TRBJ2-3; 8 nucleotides agree with TRBD2. The germline V gene encodes CDR1 SGHVS and CDR2 FQNEAQ. The CDR3 contains 16 residues. Unmatched junction bases numbered 5, after V lost 1 base and J lost 2 bases.

The V call is TRBV11-2, the J call TRBJ2-3; D remains ambiguous. Trimming left V 1 base short and J 6 bases short, with 20 bases between. This CDR3 spans 17 amino acids. Per the germline V gene, CDR1 is SGHAT and CDR2 is FQNNGV. The CDR3 sequence is CASSLGCETLVSDTQYF. The CDR3 DNA reads as TGTGCCAGCAGCTTAGGCTGCGAGACGCTTGTATCTGATACGCAGTATTTT.

On this clonotype itself: This could be a read error, since a much larger clone is one nucleotide away. This chain joins TRBV7-2 and TRBJ2-1, with TRBD2 matching 13 bases. The last part of the DNA fits TRBJ2-7 better; the J call may be wrong. This CDR3 is 16 amino acids long. The germline CDR1 and CDR2 sequences are SGHTA and FQGNSA. In DNA, the CDR3 is TGTGCCAGCAGCTGGACTAGCGGGAGCTCCTACAATGAGCAGTACTTC. Protein sequence: CASSWTSGSSYNEQYF.

The chain has TRBV29-1 and TRBJ2-3; 7 nucleotides align to TRBD1. The J segment lost 1 base and the V segment lost 7 bases, leaving 8 bases of the junction unmatched. The CDR3 length is 14 residues. Germline V gives CDR1 SQVTM, CDR2 ANQGSEA. Written as DNA, the CDR3 is TGCAGCGGCCTTCAAGGGGGCGGCACAGATACGCAGTATTTT. The encoded protein is CSGLQGGGTDTQYF.

This clonotype appeared a few times. This rearrangement joins TRBV6-1 to TRBJ1-2; TRBD1 matches 8 bases. Germline V gene data show CDR1 as MNHNS and CDR2 as SASEGT. Trimming at V came to 6 bases and at J to 3 bases, leaving 6 bases not matched to a gene. CDR3 length: 14 residues. The DNA of the CDR3 is TGTGCCAGCAGCGTCGACAGGGGAGACTATGGCTACACCTTC. This sequence encodes CASSVDRGDYGYTF.

The J gene is TRBJ2-3, the V gene TRBV5-1; D gene ambiguous. This CDR3 region has 14 residues. CDR1 and CDR2 (germline): SGHRS, YFSETQ. V shed 4 bases and J shed 1 base, with 10 bases lying between them. DNA for the CDR3: TGCGCCAGCAGCGCCTCTGACGGCACAGATACGCAGTATTTT. Its protein is CASSASDGTDTQYF.

This chain uses TRBV4-1 with TRBJ2-5; the match to TRBD2 covers 7 bases. Per germline, CDR1 MGHRA and CDR2 YSYEKL. The CDR3 contains 16 residues. After removal of 1 base from V and 2 bases from J, the junction contained 7 bases not matched to a gene. The DNA for the CDR3 is TGCGCCAGCAGCCAAGGGCCTAGCGGAGTGCAAGAGACCCAGTACTTC. It yields the protein CASSQGPSGVQETQYF.

Of note for this clonotype: This may arise from a read error, as a much more abundant clone is one base away. The chain is built from TRBV20-1 and TRBJ2-5; weak D call: TRBD2 (6 bases). V gave up 0 bases and J gave up 11 bases, with 16 bases separating them. The length of the CDR3 is 13 residues. From germline, CDR1 is DFQATT and CDR2 SNEGSKA (reference sequence). The CDR3 DNA reads as TGCAGTGCTAGAGACGGGAGCTTGAATGAGCAGTACTTC. This gives the protein CSARDGSLNEQYF.

This chain joins TRBV29-1 and TRBJ2-3, with 9 bases fitting TRBD2. Looked up from germline, CDR1 is SQVTM and CDR2 is ANQGSEA. This CDR3 region has 15 residues. J was trimmed by 2 bases and V by 7 bases; bases with no gene match: 10. The CDR3 here is CSADTSSGTTDTQYF. CDR3 in DNA: TGCAGCGCCGATACTTCTAGCGGGACCACAGATACGCAGTATTTT.

The V call is TRBV2, the J call TRBJ2-3; TRBD2 agrees at 9 bases. Germline V gives CDR1 SNHLY, CDR2 FYNNEI. Trimming took 3 bases from V and 4 from J; bases not matched to a gene: 11. The length of the CDR3 is 17 residues. The CDR3 loop is CASSDGLAGKAPDTQYF. CDR3 sequence (DNA): TGTGCCAGCAGTGATGGGCTAGCGGGAAAGGCACCAGATACGCAGTATTTT.

The chain couples TRBV4-1 to TRBJ2-7; D uncertain. This CDR3 is built from 13 residues. In germline, CDR1 is MGHRA, CDR2 YSYEKL. The germline V and J ends were trimmed by 0 bases and 2 bases, with 5 bases remaining between them. CDR3: CASSQENPYEQYF. The CDR3 DNA follows: TGCGCCAGCAGCCAAGAAAACCCCTACGAGCAGTACTTC.

V usage is TRBV20-1 and J usage is TRBJ2-7; 9 nucleotides agree with TRBD2. V was clipped by 4 bases and J by 4 bases; unmatched bases: 8. This CDR3 has 14 residues. The V gene's germline CDR1 is DFQATT and CDR2 SNEGSKA (reference sequence). The CDR3 region has the DNA TGCAGTGCTAATCCTAGCGGGACTCGGTACGAGCAGTACTTC. Amino acids: CSANPSGTRYEQYF.

The V call is TRBV30, the J call TRBJ2-4; 7 bases match TRBD1. This CDR3 region has 14 residues. With V trimmed by 1 base and J by 5 bases, 5 bases remained unmatched. Germline values: CDR1 GTSNPN, CDR2 SVGIG (reference sequence). CDR3 in DNA: TGTGCCTGGAGTGGCCGGACAGGACAAAACATTCAGTACTTC. Its translation: CAWSGRTGQNIQYF.

A few counts support this clonotype. The chain employs TRBV6-1 and TRBJ2-1; 7 nucleotides match TRBD2. Trimming at V came to 5 bases and at J to 11 bases, leaving 15 bases not matched to a gene. CDR3 length: 15 amino acids. The germline gives CDR1 MNHNS, CDR2 SASEGT. The CDR3 nucleotides are TGTGCCAGCAGTAACCGGGACTACCCGCCCATTCAGCAGTTCTTC. This encodes CASSNRDYPPIQQFF.

The V and J genes are TRBV2 and TRBJ2-5; tentative D call: TRBD1 (5 bases). The CDR3 runs 15 residues. The V end lost 5 bases, the J end lost 5 bases, and 18 bases lay between the germline ends. Germline lookup yields CDR1 SNHLY and CDR2 FYNNEI. The CDR3 DNA reads as TGTGCCAGCAGTTTTGTGGGGCCTCCCCGGGAGACCCAGTACTTC. This gives the protein CASSFVGPPRETQYF.

This clonotype was seen a handful of times. V usage is TRBV5-5 and J usage is TRBJ2-1, with unresolved D. V shed 2 bases and J shed 10 bases, with 28 bases lying between them. CDR1 is SGHKS and CDR2 is YYEKEE in the germline V gene (reference sequence). The CDR3 runs to 18 residues. CDR3 sequence: CASSFRAGPTQKSREQFF. The CDR3 DNA is TGTGCCAGCAGCTTCCGGGCCGGCCCCACTCAAAAAAGTCGCGAGCAGTTCTTC.

The chain combines TRBV27 with TRBJ2-1, with 12 positions matching TRBD2. V was pared by 5 bases and J by 8 bases, with 13 bases of the junction left unmatched. Germline CDR1 and CDR2: MNHEY and SMNVEV (reference sequence). The CDR3 has 17 amino acids. CDR3 sequence (DNA): TGTGCCAGCAGTCCCAACCAACTAGCGGGAGGTCAAGATGAGCAGTTCTTC. Translating it yields CASSPNQLAGGQDEQFF.

The rearrangement joins TRBV30 to TRBJ2-7; D not certain. V was cut by 2 bases and J by 2 bases, with 10 bases left in between. CDR1 and CDR2 from the germline V gene are GTSNPN and SVGIG (reference sequence). The CDR3 extends over 13 amino acids. The CDR3 DNA is TGTGCCTGGAGTCTGGAACGTCCCTACGAGCAGTACTTC. As protein: CAWSLERPYEQYF.

This clonotype was recorded once. The V and J genes are TRBV6-4 and TRBJ1-5; D is unclear. Germline V gene sequence: CDR1 MRHNA, CDR2 SNTAGT. V lost 9 bases to trimming and J lost 5 bases, with 11 bases between them. This CDR3 has 12 amino acids. This chain's CDR3 is CARLLFHQPQHF. CDR3 nucleotides: TGTGCCAGGCTTCTCTTCCATCAGCCCCAGCATTTT.

The chain couples TRBV3-1 to TRBJ1-2; 7 bases line up with TRBD1. Germline CDR1 LGHDT, CDR2 YNNKEL (reference sequence). Losses at the gene ends were 4 bases for V and 6 bases for J; bases not matched to a gene: 11. The CDR3 sequence is 15 residues long. CDR3 amino acids: CASSPGTEMPDGYTF. The CDR3 nucleotides are TGTGCCAGCAGCCCCGGGACAGAAATGCCGGATGGCTACACCTTC.

This clonotype has a handful of counts. The chain employs TRBV20-1 and TRBJ1-5, with TRBD1 as a possible D gene (5 bases). Germline-derived CDR1 and CDR2 are DFQATT and SNEGSKA (reference sequence). The V end lost 6 bases, the J end lost 2 bases, and 14 bases lay between the germline ends. The CDR3 has 14 residues. The DNA of the CDR3 is TGCAGTGCCGGCGGGGGTGGAGGCAATCAGCCCCAGCATTTT. It encodes CSAGGGGGNQPQHF.

This clonotype showed up just a few times. This sequence joins TRBV29-1 and TRBJ2-1; D unresolved. Germline V CDR1 and CDR2: SQVTM, ANQGSEA. There are 12 residues in the CDR3. V gave up 7 bases and J gave up 1 base, with 8 bases separating them. The CDR3 sequence is CSAELSYNEQFF. CDR3 nucleotides: TGCAGCGCGGAGTTATCCTACAATGAGCAGTTCTTC.

This chain links TRBV7-9 with TRBJ2-5; the D is unclear. Trimming pared 5 bases from V and 11 bases from J, leaving 27 bases between. CDR1 and CDR2 from the germline V gene are SEHNR and FQNEAQ (reference sequence). There are 16 residues in the CDR3. CDR3 DNA sequence: TGTGCCAGCAGCCCCGCCCTAGTGGGGTTCGACCATGAGCAGTACTTC. Protein: CASSPALVGFDHEQYF.

The chain employs TRBV27 and TRBJ2-5; 12 nucleotides align to TRBD2. Germline V gene data show CDR1 as MNHEY and CDR2 as SMNVEV (reference sequence). This CDR3 region has 15 residues. Trimming took 5 bases from V and 5 from J; bases not matched to a gene: 6. The CDR3 DNA follows: TGTGCCAGCAGTCTGACTAGCGGGAGTACGGAGACCCAGTACTTC. It codes for CASSLTSGSTETQYF.

This chain uses TRBV7-2 with TRBJ2-4; D unresolved. V lost 0 bases, J lost 13 bases, and 13 bases lay in between. The CDR3 consists of 13 residues. Germline CDR1 is SGHTA and CDR2 is FQGNSA. CDR3 DNA: TGTGCCAGCAGCTTAGCCCATACAATGGAGCAGTACTTC. Translating gives CASSLAHTMEQYF.